The 27 T cell receptor beta chains below all came from one sample that was sequenced in a study of chemoradiotherapy in HPV16-positive cancers. Using immunoSEQ multiplex PCR, the repertoire was profiled, and TCRdb retains in-frame clones only, with some absent. This sample carries tens of thousands of clones, 87% of them seen once, and the ten largest clones take around 5%. Sequences were derived from blood, sampled from a patient who underwent chemoradiotherapy. These TCRs come from a human donor with HPV-associated anogenital cancer.

V and J are TRBV5-8 and TRBJ2-7; TRBD1 agrees at 9 bases. J was trimmed by 2 bases and V by 1 base; bases with no gene match: 16. This CDR3 has 19 amino acids. Per the germline V gene, CDR1 is SGHTS and CDR2 is YDEGEE. The CDR3 reads CASSLQWNLRTGAPYEQYF. The CDR3 nucleotides are TGTGCCAGCAGCTTGCAATGGAACCTCCGGACAGGGGCGCCCTACGAGCAGTACTTC.

V gene TRBV27 combines with J gene TRBJ1-1; 8 bases are a match to TRBD1. Germline V gene lookup returns CDR1 MNHEY and CDR2 SMNVEV (reference sequence). Germline trimming cut 5 bases from V and 1 base from J; bases unmatched to any gene: 6. The CDR3 length is 15 residues. The CDR3 bases are TGTGCCAGCAGTCGACGGACAGGGAGGAACACTGAAGCTTTCTTT. Encoded protein: CASSRRTGRNTEAFF.

The CDR3: CASSAHPQGNYGYTF. CDR3 coding DNA: TGTGCCAGCAGCGCCCACCCACAGGGCAACTATGGCTACACCTTC. V usage is TRBV5-8 and J usage is TRBJ1-2, with D perhaps matching TRBD1 (6 bases). Trimming stripped 4 bases from V and 2 bases from J, with 15 bases between. This CDR3 spans 15 amino acids. The germline CDR1 and CDR2 sequences are SGHTS and YDEGEE. Full variable domain (remainder filled in from reference TRBV5-8 and TRBJ1-2): EAGVTQSPTHLIKTRGQQATLRCSPISGHTSVYWYQQALGLGLQFLLWYDEGEERNRGNFPPRFSGRQFPNYSSELNVNALELEDSALYLCASSAHPQGNYGYTFGSGTRLTVV.

V and J are TRBV9 and TRBJ1-2; TRBD1 matches 10 bases. Per germline, CDR1 SGDLS and CDR2 YYNGEE. Germline trimming cut 3 bases from V and 2 bases from J; bases unmatched to any gene: 4. The CDR3 length is 15 residues. The CDR3 is CASSDGDRGNYGYTF. The CDR3 DNA follows: TGTGCCAGCAGCGACGGGGACAGGGGAAACTATGGCTACACCTTC. Based on the CDR3 plus reference TRBV9 and TRBJ1-2, the full variable domain is DSGVTQTPKHLITATGQRVTLRCSPRSGDLSVYWYQQSLDQGLQFLIQYYNGEERAKGNILERFSAQQFPDLHSELNLSSLELGDSALYFCASSDGDRGNYGYTFGSGTRLTVV.

The chain is built from TRBV5-4 and TRBJ2-7; possibly TRBD2 for D (5 bases). The germline V gene has CDR1 SGHNT and CDR2 YYREEE (reference sequence). This CDR3 has 16 amino acids. V dropped 4 bases and J dropped 3 bases, with 20 bases sitting between them. CDR3 nucleotides: TGTGCCAGCAGCCCCTTCCAGCGGAGCCCACACTACGAGCAGTACTTC. This codes for CASSPFQRSPHYEQYF.

The chain employs TRBV6-6 and TRBJ2-7; 8 nucleotides agree with TRBD1. The CDR3 sequence is 14 residues long. V trimming: 4 bases; J trimming: 3 bases; junction bases outside the gene matches: 5. Germline V gene sequence: CDR1 MNHNY, CDR2 SVGAGI (reference sequence). CDR3 region: CASSFQGASYEQYF. The DNA for the CDR3 is TGTGCCAGCAGTTTCCAGGGGGCGAGCTACGAGCAGTACTTC.

This chain uses TRBV7-6 with TRBJ2-1, with 8 nucleotides matching TRBD2. Germline V gives CDR1 SGHVS, CDR2 FNYEAQ. The V segment lost 5 bases and the J segment 8 bases; nucleotides outside the gene matches: 8. The CDR3 loop spans 14 amino acids. The CDR3: CASSPGAGGDEQFF. In nucleotides, the CDR3 is TGTGCCAGCAGCCCAGGGGCGGGAGGAGATGAGCAGTTCTTC.

The genes are TRBV19 and TRBJ1-5; D is possibly TRBD1 (5 bases). Trimming took 5 bases from V and 1 from J, leaving 9 bases between them. The CDR3 sequence is 14 residues long. Per germline, CDR1 LNHDA and CDR2 SQIVND (reference sequence). The CDR3 sequence is CASSLDRSNQPQHF. CDR3 bases: TGTGCCAGTAGTCTCGACAGAAGCAATCAGCCCCAGCATTTT.

As to this clone: At one end the junction does not follow the germline gene, possibly because of a read error. The chain uses TRBV7-7 and TRBJ2-2; 9 nucleotides agree with TRBD2. CDR3 length equals 16 residues. Germline-derived CDR1 and CDR2 are SSHAT and FNYEAQ (reference sequence). CDR3 nucleotide sequence: TGTGCTAGCAGCTTAGCGGCTAGCGGGACCGCCGGGGAGCTGTTTTTT. Translation: CASSLAASGTAGELFF.

J is TRBJ1-1 and V is TRBV4-3; D not resolved. The V and J ends lost 2 bases and 1 base respectively, with 5 bases between them. Germline CDR1 LGHNA, CDR2 YSLEER. The CDR3 extends over 13 amino acids. The CDR3 region has the DNA TGCGCCAGCAGCCAAACCGGGAACACTGAAGCTTTCTTT. This codes for CASSQTGNTEAFF.

The CDR3 loop reads CASSPGQNYEQYF. The CDR3 bases are TGTGCCAGCAGTCCGGGACAGAATTACGAGCAGTACTTC. The chain has TRBV6-1 and TRBJ2-7, with 7 bases fitting TRBD1. Unmatched junction bases numbered 5, after V lost 5 bases and J lost 4 bases. This CDR3 comprises 13 residues. CDR1 is MNHNS and CDR2 is SASEGT in the germline V gene.

This clone was seen a handful of times. This chain's CDR3 is CASSEAWSRAAEQYF. The DNA of the CDR3 is TGTGCCAGCAGTGAAGCATGGTCTCGAGCGGCGGAGCAGTACTTC. This chain connects TRBV6-1 to TRBJ2-7; D might be TRBD2 (5 bases). From germline, CDR1 is MNHNS and CDR2 SASEGT. The V end lost 0 bases, the J end lost 7 bases, and 16 bases lay between the germline ends. The CDR3 has 15 residues.

The chain is built from TRBV11-2 and TRBJ2-1, with D maybe TRBD1 (6 bases). Germline assignment: CDR1 SGHAT and CDR2 FQNNGV. The CDR3 contains 16 residues. V dropped 4 bases and J dropped 0 bases, with 13 bases sitting between them. The CDR3 coding sequence is TGTGCCAGCAGCTCAGCCCGGGACACCTCCTACAATGAGCAGTTCTTC. Amino acid sequence: CASSSARDTSYNEQFF. Complete variable domain (other parts from reference TRBV11-2 and TRBJ2-1): EAGVAQSPRYKIIEKRQSVAFWCNPISGHATLYWYQQILGQGPKLLIQFQNNGVVDDSQLPKDRFSAERLKGVDSTLKIQPAKLEDSAVYLCASSSARDTSYNEQFFGPGTRLTVL.

The V call is TRBV7-9, the J call TRBJ2-2, with D unresolved. Looked up from germline, CDR1 is SEHNR and CDR2 is FQNEAQ (reference sequence). V lost 3 bases to trimming and J lost 1 base, with 9 bases between them. The CDR3 runs 15 residues. The CDR3 here is CASSFDFRNTGELFF. In nucleotides, the CDR3 is TGTGCCAGCAGCTTTGATTTCAGGAACACCGGGGAGCTGTTTTTT.

J is TRBJ1-5 and V is TRBV6-6; 11 bases agree with TRBD1. The J segment lost 7 bases and the V segment lost 2 bases, leaving 7 bases of the junction unmatched. There are 16 residues in the CDR3. The germline V gene has CDR1 MNHNY and CDR2 SVGAGI (reference sequence). The CDR3 protein is CASSYPTGQGAQPQHF. In DNA, the CDR3 is TGTGCCAGCAGTTACCCGACCGGACAGGGGGCCCAGCCCCAGCATTTT.

This chain joins TRBV7-2 and TRBJ2-2; possibly TRBD2 for D (7 bases). This CDR3 spans 16 amino acids. V lost 1 base to trimming and J lost 4 bases, with 13 bases between them. Germline values: CDR1 SGHTA, CDR2 FQGNSA. In nucleotides, the CDR3 is TGTGCCAGCAGCTTAGACGGGGGGCCGGGCACCGGGGAGCTGTTTTTT. This gives the protein CASSLDGGPGTGELFF.

The chain recombines TRBV2 with TRBJ1-2, with D possibly being TRBD1 (5 bases). V gave up 3 bases and J gave up 4 bases, with 9 bases separating them. Germline V gives CDR1 SNHLY, CDR2 FYNNEI. The CDR3 runs 13 residues. Here the CDR3 DNA reads TGTGCCAGCAGTGAGGGTAGGGGCTATGGCTACACCTTC. Amino acid sequence: CASSEGRGYGYTF. The full variable domain, its missing parts supplied by reference TRBV2 and TRBJ1-2, is EPEVTQTPSHQVTQMGQEVILRCVPISNHLYFYWYRQILGQKVEFLVSFYNNEISEKSEIFDDQFSVERPDGSNFTLKIRSTKLEDSAMYFCASSEGRGYGYTFGSGTRLTVV.

CDR3 sequence (DNA): TGCGCCAGCAGCTTGTGGGGAACCACAGATACGCAGTATTTT. Its translation is CASSLWGTTDTQYF. The V call is TRBV5-1, the J call TRBJ2-3, with D unresolved. Looked up from germline, CDR1 is SGHRS and CDR2 is YFSETQ. CDR3 length: 14 amino acids. V lost 1 base and J lost 2, with 8 bases in between.

V gene TRBV9 combines with J gene TRBJ1-2, with a possible D match to TRBD1 (6 bases). This CDR3 is built from 17 residues. V lost 0 bases and J 8 bases, leaving 23 bases between the germline ends. The V gene's germline CDR1 is SGDLS and CDR2 YYNGEE. The chain's CDR3 is CASSVGGASTNVYGYTF. For the CDR3, the DNA is TGTGCCAGCAGCGTAGGGGGGGCAAGCACCAACGTATACGGCTACACCTTC.

This clone was seen more than once but under ten times. The chain recombines TRBV5-5 with TRBJ1-1; 8 bases align to TRBD1. V dropped 4 bases and J dropped 6; count of bases not matched to a gene: 17. CDR1 and CDR2 (germline): SGHKS, YYEKEE (reference sequence). The CDR3 extends over 17 amino acids. The CDR3 region has the DNA TGTGCCAGCAGCCGTCCCGGGACAGGCTCCGGGTTCTCTGAAGCTTTCTTT. As protein: CASSRPGTGSGFSEAFF.

This sequence joins TRBV9 and TRBJ2-3; D not certain. Trimming pared 0 bases from V and 0 bases from J, leaving 14 bases between. CDR3 length: 17 residues. CDR1 is SGDLS, CDR2 YYNGEE, per germline. The CDR3 DNA reads as TGTGCCAGCAGCGTAGGTTTTGTGGTCGGAAGCACAGATACGCAGTATTTT. Translation: CASSVGFVVGSTDTQYF.

This chain joins TRBV6-1 and TRBJ1-2; no clear D gene. Trimming removed 6 bases at V and 13 bases at J, with 21 bases between. Germline V gives CDR1 MNHNS, CDR2 SASEGT. CDR3 length equals 13 residues. In DNA form, the CDR3 reads TGTGCCAGCAGCGTCTCAGTCCCCCGTAGCTCCACCTTC. Protein product: CASSVSVPRSSTF.

V and J are TRBV6-9 and TRBJ1-1, with a weak D call TRBD1 (6 bases). CDR3 length: 15 residues. CDR1 is MNHGY, CDR2 SVAAGI, per germline. Trimming stripped 3 bases from V and 12 bases from J, with 23 bases between. CDR3 in amino acids: CASSYSIDRSGASFF. DNA of the CDR3: TGTGCCAGCAGTTACTCCATTGATCGATCAGGGGCGTCTTTCTTT.

The chain has TRBV6-4 and TRBJ2-3; 7 nucleotides line up with TRBD2. The V segment lost 6 bases and the J segment 2 bases; nucleotides outside the gene matches: 2. The CDR3 sequence is 13 residues long. CDR1 and CDR2 from the germline V gene are MRHNA and SNTAGT. CDR3 sequence: CASRRDYTDTQYF. The CDR3 DNA reads TGTGCCAGCAGGCGGGACTACACAGATACGCAGTATTTT.

The rearrangement links TRBV18 to TRBJ2-2, with D unresolved. Germline V gene sequence: CDR1 KGHSH, CDR2 LQKENI. V gave up 3 bases and J gave up 1 base, with 6 bases separating them. This CDR3 has 14 residues. In nucleotides, the CDR3 is TGTGCCAGCTCACCTTCCAGGAACACCGGGGAGCTGTTTTTT. It yields the protein CASSPSRNTGELFF. The full variable domain, rest sourced from reference TRBV18 and TRBJ2-2, is NAGVMQNPRHLVRRRGQEARLRCSPMKGHSHVYWYRQLPEEGLKFMVYLQKENIIDESGMPKERFSAEFPKEGPSILRIQQVVRGDSAAYFCASSPSRNTGELFFGEGSRLTVL.

V gene TRBV11-3 combines with J gene TRBJ2-3, with a tentative D call TRBD1 (6 bases). V gave up 1 base and J gave up 2 bases, with 10 bases separating them. The germline CDR1 and CDR2 sequences are SGHNT and YENEEA. CDR3 length: 15 residues. The CDR3 DNA reads TGTGCCAGCAGCTTAGGTGGGGGCGCCACAGATACGCAGTATTTT. This encodes CASSLGGGATDTQYF.

The V call is TRBV7-6, the J call TRBJ2-2; D unclear. The ends were cut back, 1 base at V and 7 bases at J, with 7 bases in the middle. There are 13 residues in the CDR3. Per the germline V gene, CDR1 is SGHVS and CDR2 is FNYEAQ. This chain's CDR3 is CASSLEEIGELFF. The CDR3 region has the DNA TGTGCCAGCAGCTTAGAGGAAATCGGGGAGCTGTTTTTT.